This is a list of T cell receptor beta chains from one sample in a study of cytomegalovirus exposure and HLA in healthy donors. The method was immunoSEQ multiplex PCR; TCRdb's version includes in-frame clones alone and lacks a portion of them. The sample carries hundreds of thousands of clones, about 80% recorded once. Sample: PBMCs. The receptor source for this set is a woman aged 40 to 55 in good health and CMV-seronegative. The CDR3 runs from the conserved cysteine through the conserved F or W. The D gene is left open where the match is weak. The size field is filled for only some rows; it gives once, few, many or a size class.

clone_size j_call v_call d_call cdr3_aa cdr3_nt
once TRBJ1-2 TRBV30 TRBD1 CAWRMGQLTFYGYTF TGTGCCTGGAGGATGGGACAGCTGACCTTCTATGGCTACACCTTC
- TRBJ2-7 TRBV25-1 - CASSELGGQYF TGTGCCAGCAGTGAACTGGGGGGGCAGTACTTC
- TRBJ2-1 TRBV7-3 TRBD2 CASSLGRGSYNEQFF TGTGCCAGCAGCTTAGGGCGGGGGTCCTACAATGAGCAGTTCTTC
- TRBJ2-3 TRBV11-2 - CASSLVAPRTDTQYF TGTGCCAGCAGCTTAGTGGCACCCCGCACAGATACGCAGTATTTT
- TRBJ2-2 TRBV7-2 - CASSLIGGGRTGELFF TGTGCCAGCAGCTTAATAGGGGGGGGCCGTACCGGGGAGCTGTTTTTT
- TRBJ2-7 TRBV2 TRBD1 CASSDRTGGYEQYF TGTGCCAGCAGCGATAGGACAGGGGGCTACGAGCAGTACTTC
- TRBJ2-7 TRBV19 TRBD1 CASSMDRGDYEQYF TGTGCCAGTAGTATGGACAGGGGAGACTACGAGCAGTACTTC
- TRBJ2-6 TRBV30 TRBD1 CAWSNWTGSSGANVLTF TGTGCCTGGAGTAACTGGACAGGCAGCTCTGGGGCCAACGTCCTGACTTTC
- TRBJ1-5 TRBV6-5 TRBD1 CASSYDRGPNQPQHF TGTGCCAGCAGTTACGACAGGGGGCCTAATCAGCCCCAGCATTTT
once TRBJ2-1 TRBV7-9 TRBD2 CASIPQLAGGNEQFF TGTGCCAGCATCCCCCAACTAGCGGGGGGGAATGAGCAGTTCTTC
- TRBJ1-1 TRBV6-9 TRBD1 CASSTPSGGAEAFF TGTGCCAGCAGTACGCCCTCAGGGGGCGCGGAAGCTTTCTTT
- TRBJ1-6 TRBV7-2 - CASRQGPLLTSLHF TGTGCCAGCAGACAGGGACCGCTTTTAACGTCCCTCCACTTT
- TRBJ1-1 TRBV11-2 - CASSLYTGGTEAFF TGTGCCAGCAGCTTATATACCGGTGGCACTGAAGCTTTCTTT
- TRBJ2-1 TRBV7-7 TRBD2 CASSRPGGNEQFF TGTGCTAGCAGCCGTCCGGGGGGCAATGAGCAGTTCTTC
- TRBJ1-6 TRBV6-5 - CASSEDSFYNSPHHF TGTGCCAGCAGCGAGGACAGCTTCTATAATTCACCCCACCACTTT
- TRBJ2-1 TRBV19 - CASASSGISYNEQFF TGTGCCAGTGCATCCTCAGGCATCTCCTACAATGAGCAGTTCTTC
- TRBJ1-2 TRBV28 - CASSLFGAAPGYTF TGTGCCAGCAGTTTATTTGGCGCGGCCCCTGGCTACACCTTC
- TRBJ2-1 TRBV15 TRBD2 CATSKRLAGDGEQFF TGTGCCACCAGCAAACGACTAGCGGGGGATGGAGAGCAGTTCTTC
few TRBJ2-1 TRBV5-1 TRBD2 CASSLARASGENNEQFF TGCGCCAGCAGCTTGGCCCGAGCTAGCGGGGAAAACAATGAGCAGTTCTTC
- TRBJ2-7 TRBV2 TRBD1 CASSPGQGSYEQYF TGTGCCAGCAGTCCTGGACAGGGATCATACGAGCAGTACTTC
few TRBJ1-1 TRBV12-5 - CASGLDSPNTEAFF TGTGCTAGTGGTTTGGATAGTCCAAACACTGAAGCTTTCTTT
once TRBJ1-6 TRBV9 TRBD1 CASSMTGVNSPLHF TGTGCCAGCAGCATGACAGGGGTTAATTCACCCCTCCACTTT
few TRBJ2-7 TRBV27 - CASRPKGRTYEQYF TGTGCCAGCAGACCTAAAGGGAGGACCTACGAGCAGTACTTC
- TRBJ1-6 TRBV6-5 TRBD1 CASSPGGLGSPLHF TGTGCCAGCAGTCCAGGGGGTTTGGGGTCACCCCTCCACTTT
few TRBJ1-4 TRBV5-4 - CASSKTGGNEKLFF TGTGCCAGCAGCAAAACAGGCGGTAATGAAAAACTGTTTTTT
- TRBJ2-5 TRBV5-1 TRBD2 CASSFTGGETQYF TGCGCCAGCAGCTTTACGGGAGGAGAGACCCAGTACTTC
- TRBJ2-1 TRBV5-1 TRBD1 CASSQTSGQGYNEQFF TGCGCCAGCAGCCAAACCTCGGGACAGGGCTACAATGAGCAGTTCTTC
- TRBJ2-7 TRBV19 TRBD1 CASSVGTGPYEQYF TGTGCCAGTAGCGTCGGGACAGGTCCCTACGAGCAGTACTTC
- TRBJ2-3 TRBV9 TRBD2 CASSRTSGGKDTQYF TGTGCCAGCAGCCGGACTAGCGGGGGGAAAGATACGCAGTATTTT
- TRBJ2-2 TRBV6-6 TRBD1 CASMDRPNTGELFF TGTGCCAGCATGGACAGGCCGAACACCGGGGAGCTGTTTTTT
- TRBJ2-1 TRBV28 TRBD2 CASSPFGTSGGLSYNEQFF TGTGCCAGCAGTCCCTTTGGGACTAGCGGGGGACTATCCTACAATGAGCAGTTCTTC
- TRBJ1-3 TRBV5-1 - CASSLAGRGNTIYF TGCGCCAGCAGCTTGGCCGGGAGGGGAAACACCATATATTTT
- TRBJ2-5 TRBV5-1 - CASSLALGAGTQETQYF TGCGCCAGCAGCTTGGCCTTAGGGGCAGGCACCCAAGAGACCCAGTACTTC
- TRBJ1-1 TRBV6-1 TRBD1 CASRDRGHTEAFF TGTGCCAGCAGGGACAGGGGGCACACTGAAGCTTTCTTT
- TRBJ1-4 TRBV7-9 - CASSLQYEKLFF TGTGCCAGCAGCTTACAGTATGAAAAACTGTTTTTT
- TRBJ1-2 TRBV6-5 - CASSYGDGGYTF TGTGCCAGCAGTTACGGAGACGGTGGCTACACCTTC
- TRBJ1-5 TRBV6-5 - CASSYSQGYQPQHF TGTGCCAGCAGTTACTCTCAGGGGTATCAGCCCCAGCATTTT
- TRBJ2-3 TRBV5-6 - CASSWLDYTDTQYF TGTGCCAGCAGCTGGCTAGACTACACAGATACGCAGTATTTT
- TRBJ2-7 TRBV28 - CASRTPPGQPSSYEQYF TGTGCCAGCAGAACACCTCCGGGACAACCAAGCTCCTACGAGCAGTACTTC
- TRBJ1-2 TRBV19 - CASSIRHTTDGPYGYTF TGTGCCAGTAGTATCCGACATACCACCGACGGCCCCTATGGCTACACCTTC
- TRBJ2-1 TRBV5-1 - CASSLAAGTYNEQFF TGCGCCAGCAGCTTGGCGGCAGGGACCTACAATGAGCAGTTCTTC
- TRBJ2-2 TRBV7-6 - CASSTDRSGELFF TGTGCCAGCAGCACAGACAGGAGCGGGGAGCTGTTTTTT
- TRBJ1-5 TRBV6-1 - CATRGGFQPQHF TGTGCCACCCGCGGAGGGTTTCAGCCCCAGCATTTT
- TRBJ2-7 TRBV5-6 TRBD1 CASSSDRVSEQYF TGTGCCAGCAGTTCCGACAGGGTGTCCGAGCAGTACTTC
- TRBJ2-2 TRBV4-3 - CASSPTPGELFF TGCGCCAGCAGTCCCACTCCCGGGGAGCTGTTTTTT